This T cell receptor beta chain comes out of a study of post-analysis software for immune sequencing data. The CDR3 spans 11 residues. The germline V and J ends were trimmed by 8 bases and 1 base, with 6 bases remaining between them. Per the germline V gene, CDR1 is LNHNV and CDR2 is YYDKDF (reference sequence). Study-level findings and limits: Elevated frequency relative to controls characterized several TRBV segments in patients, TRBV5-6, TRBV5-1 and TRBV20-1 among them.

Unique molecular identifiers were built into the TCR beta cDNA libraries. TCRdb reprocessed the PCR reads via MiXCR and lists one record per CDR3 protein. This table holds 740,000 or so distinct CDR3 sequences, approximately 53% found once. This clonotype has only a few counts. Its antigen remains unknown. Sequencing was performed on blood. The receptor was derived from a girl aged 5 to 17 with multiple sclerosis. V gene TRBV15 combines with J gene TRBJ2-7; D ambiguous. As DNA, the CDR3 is TGTGCCACCCGGGCATCCTACGAGCAGTACTTC. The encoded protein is CATRASYEQYF. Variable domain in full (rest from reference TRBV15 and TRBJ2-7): DAMVIQNPRYQVTQFGKPVTLSCSQTLNHNVMYWYQQKSSQAPKLLFHYYDKDFNNEADTPDNFQSRRPNTSFCFLDIRSPGLGDTAMYLCATRASYEQYFGPGTRLTVT.